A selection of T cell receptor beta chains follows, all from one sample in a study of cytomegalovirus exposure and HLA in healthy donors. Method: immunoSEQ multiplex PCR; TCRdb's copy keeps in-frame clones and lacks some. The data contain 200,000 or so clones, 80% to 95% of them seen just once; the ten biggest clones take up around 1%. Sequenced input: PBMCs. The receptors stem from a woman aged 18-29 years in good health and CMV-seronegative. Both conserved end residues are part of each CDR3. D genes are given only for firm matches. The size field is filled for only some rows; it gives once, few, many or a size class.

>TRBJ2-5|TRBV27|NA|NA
TGTGCCAGCAGTCCCCTTCCTACAGGGGGGGAAGAGACCCAGTACTTC
CASSPLPTGGEETQYF
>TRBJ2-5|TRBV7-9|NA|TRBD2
TGTGCCAGCAGCCCGTGGGCTAGCGGATCTCGTGAGGAGACCCAGTACTTC
CASSPWASGSREETQYF
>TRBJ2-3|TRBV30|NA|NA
TGTGCCTGGAGTGGAGGAAATGCACCTCCGGGGGATACGCAGTATTTT
CAWSGGNAPPGDTQYF
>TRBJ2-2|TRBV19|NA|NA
TGTGCCAGTACGGGAGTGGTGACCGGGGAGCTGTTTTTT
CASTGVVTGELFF
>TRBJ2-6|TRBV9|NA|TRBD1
TGTGCCAGTACACAGGGGGCGCTTGGGGCCAACGTCCTGACTTTC
CASTQGALGANVLTF
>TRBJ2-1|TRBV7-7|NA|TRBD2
TGTGCCAGCAGCTTAGATCATCCCGGGACTAGCGGGCGATATGAGCAGTTCTTC
CASSLDHPGTSGRYEQFF
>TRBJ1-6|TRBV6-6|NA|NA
TGTGCCAGCAGTTACTTCGGAGGTAACAATTCACCCCTCCACTTT
CASSYFGGNNSPLHF
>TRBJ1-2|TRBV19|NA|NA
TGTGCCAGTAGTATCCAGGGGACTAACTATGGCTACACCTTC
CASSIQGTNYGYTF
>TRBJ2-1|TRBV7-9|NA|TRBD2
TGTGCCAGCAGCCCGGGGGGGGCGCGTTACAATGAGCAGTTCTTC
CASSPGGARYNEQFF
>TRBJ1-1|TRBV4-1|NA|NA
TGCGCCAGCAGCCACCGGACAGCTAACACTGAAGCTTTCTTT
CASSHRTANTEAFF
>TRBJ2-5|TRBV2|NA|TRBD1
TGTGCCAGCACATCGGACAGGGCAGAGACCCAGTACTTC
CASTSDRAETQYF
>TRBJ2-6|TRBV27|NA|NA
TGTGCCAGCAGTTTATGGCCAGGGTTAACCTCTGGGGCCAACGTCCTGACTTTC
CASSLWPGLTSGANVLTF
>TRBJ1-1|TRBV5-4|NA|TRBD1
TGTGCCAGCGGGACAGGCACAGGGGCTTTCTTT
CASGTGTGAFF
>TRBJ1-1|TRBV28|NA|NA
TGTGCCAGCAGTGGGACCTTAGACCGGGGGGCTTTCTTT
CASSGTLDRGAFF
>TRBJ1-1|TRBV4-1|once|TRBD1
TGCGCCAGCAGCCAAGAGTCAGGGGGACGGGGTACTGAAGCTTTCTTT
CASSQESGGRGTEAFF
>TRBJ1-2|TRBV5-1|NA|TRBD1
TGCGCCAGCAGCTCCGCCTCGGACAGGGGCACCTTC
CASSSASDRGTF
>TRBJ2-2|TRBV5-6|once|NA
TGTGCCAGCAGCTTGTTTCGGGGAATCGGGGAGCTGTTTTTT
CASSLFRGIGELFF
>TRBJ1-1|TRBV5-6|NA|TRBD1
TGTGCCAGCACCCGGGACAGGGGACGATATGAAGCTTTCTTT
CASTRDRGRYEAFF
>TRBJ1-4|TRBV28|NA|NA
TGTGCCAGCAGTTTCCAGGGAGGGCGGGAAAAACTGTTTTTT
CASSFQGGREKLFF
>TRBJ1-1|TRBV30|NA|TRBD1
TGTGCCTGGAGTGTACCCGGACAGGAAGAAGCTTTCTTT
CAWSVPGQEEAFF
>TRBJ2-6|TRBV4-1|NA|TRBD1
TGCGCCAGCAGCCCCGGAGGACAGGGGTCAGGGGCCAACGTCCTGACTTTC
CASSPGGQGSGANVLTF
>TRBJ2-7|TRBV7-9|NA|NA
TGTGCCAGCAGCTTTGAAGGCGGCCAAGGGGGTTACGAGCAGTACTTC
CASSFEGGQGGYEQYF
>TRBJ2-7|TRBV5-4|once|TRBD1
TGTGCCAGCAGCCCAAGAAACAGGGGCGAGCAGTACTTC
CASSPRNRGEQYF
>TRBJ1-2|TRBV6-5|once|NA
TGTGCCAGCAGTGGCGGGGTTTATTATGGCTACACCTTC
CASSGGVYYGYTF
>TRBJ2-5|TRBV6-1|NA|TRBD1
TGTGCCAGCAGACGACAGGGTCAAGAGACCCAGTACTTC
CASRRQGQETQYF
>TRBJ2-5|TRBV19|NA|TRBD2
TGTGCCAGTAGTATGATAGCGGGCGTGGAGACCCAGTACTTC
CASSMIAGVETQYF
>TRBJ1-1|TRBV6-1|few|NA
TGTGCCAGCAGTGGGAGTTGGCCGGTCAGCGGGAACACTGAAGCTTTCTTT
CASSGSWPVSGNTEAFF
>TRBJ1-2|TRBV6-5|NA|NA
TGTGCCAGCAGCCAAGCAGGGGTAGAGTATGGCTACACCTTC
CASSQAGVEYGYTF
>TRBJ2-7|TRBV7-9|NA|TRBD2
TGTGCCAGCAGCCGCCGGGGGGAAAGGGAGCAGTACTTC
CASSRRGEREQYF
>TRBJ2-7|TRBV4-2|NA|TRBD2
TGTGCCAGCAGCCCGTCCTTAGGAGCGGGAGGAGGTTACGAGCAGTACTTC
CASSPSLGAGGGYEQYF
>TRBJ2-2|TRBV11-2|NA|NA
TGTGCCAGCAGCACATCCAGGGGAGTAGGCACCGGGGAGCTGTTTTTT
CASSTSRGVGTGELFF
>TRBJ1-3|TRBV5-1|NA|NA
TGCGCCAGCAGCCCCCAGGGGAGCTCTGGAAACACCATATATTTT
CASSPQGSSGNTIYF